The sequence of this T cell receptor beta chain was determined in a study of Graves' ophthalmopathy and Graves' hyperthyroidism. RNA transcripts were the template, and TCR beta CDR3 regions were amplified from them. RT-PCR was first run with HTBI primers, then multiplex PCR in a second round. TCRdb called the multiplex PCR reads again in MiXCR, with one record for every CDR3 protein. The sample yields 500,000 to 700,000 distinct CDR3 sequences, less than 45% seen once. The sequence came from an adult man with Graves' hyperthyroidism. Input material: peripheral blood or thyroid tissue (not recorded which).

The CDR3 spells CASGPSLGQAYEQYF. CDR3 nucleotides: TGTGCCAGCGGGCCCAGCCTTGGGCAGGCCTACGAGCAGTACTTC. V and J are TRBV7-6 and TRBJ2-7; D unclear. This CDR3 contains 15 residues. Germline values: CDR1 SGHVS, CDR2 FNYEAQ. Trimming stripped 8 bases from V and 2 bases from J, with 19 bases between.